The 27 T cell receptor beta chains below all came from one sample that was sequenced in a study of human T cells and chemical hapten exposure. Time point noted: patch test 3, about 24 weeks after DPC sensitization. Treatment here: therapeutic diphenylcyclopropenone sensitization with weekly scalp DPC. One entry per CDR3 protein results from TCRdb running MiXCR on the RACE reads. The data hold about 64,000 distinct CDR3 sequences, with 9.5% to 11% observed a single time. The sample in question was whole blood, obtained in connection with sensitization to the hapten diphenylcyclopropenone (DPC). All receptors come from a woman aged 25 to 39 with alopecia areata. Some clones in this sample may be carry-over from other donors' samples.

This clonotype turned up a few times. The chain couples TRBV7-9 to TRBJ1-4; possibly TRBD1 for D (5 bases). Deletions cut 1 base from V and 6 bases from J, with 12 bases between. CDR1 SEHNR and CDR2 FQNEAQ come from the germline V gene (reference sequence). The CDR3 is 15 amino acids. In DNA, the CDR3 is TGTGCCAGCAGCTTAGAGCCAGGGAACGATGAAAAACTGTTTTTT. Its translation is CASSLEPGNDEKLFF. Full variable domain (rest looked up from reference TRBV7-9 and TRBJ1-4): DTGVSQNPRHKITKRGQNVTFRCDPISEHNRLYWYRQTLGQGPEFLTYFQNEAQLEKSRLLSDRFSAERPKGSFSTLEIQRTEQGDSAMYLCASSLEPGNDEKLFFGSGTQLSVL.

The genes are TRBV7-8 and TRBJ2-7, with D unresolved. This CDR3 has 12 amino acids. Germline CDR1 is SGHVS and CDR2 is FQNEAQ. V was trimmed by 5 bases and J by 0 bases, leaving 5 bases between them. The CDR3 loop is CASSTYSYEQYF. CDR3 nucleotides: TGTGCCAGCAGCACCTACTCCTACGAGCAGTACTTC. Using reference TRBV7-8 and TRBJ2-7 for the parts outside the CDR3, the full variable domain is GAGVSQSPRYKVAKRGQDVALRCDPISGHVSLFWYQQALGQGPEFLTYFQNEAQLDKSGLPSDRFFAERPEGSVSTLKIQRTQQEDSAVYLCASSTYSYEQYFGPGTRLTVT.

The chain carries TRBV7-8 and TRBJ1-1, with 8 bases aligning to TRBD1. The CDR3 extends over 13 amino acids. The V and J ends lost 5 bases and 3 bases, in that order; junction bases with no gene match: 2. Germline CDR1 is SGHVS and CDR2 is FQNEAQ. CDR3 sequence (DNA): TGTGCCAGCAGCCGACAGGGGTACACTGAAGCTTTCTTT. It specifies CASSRQGYTEAFF.

This clonotype has at least ten counts. V usage is TRBV6-5 and J usage is TRBJ2-5; 7 positions agree with TRBD1. The CDR3 is 17 amino acids. Germline trimming cut 2 bases from V and 1 base from J; bases unmatched to any gene: 10. CDR1 MNHEY and CDR2 SVGAGI come from the germline V gene. The CDR3, as DNA: TGTGCCAGCAGTTACCTCCCCCCCGGGACAGCCCAAGAGACCCAGTACTTC. Residues: CASSYLPPGTAQETQYF.

The chain carries TRBV29-1 and TRBJ1-1; 7 bases are shared with TRBD1. J was trimmed by 3 bases and V by 7 bases; bases with no gene match: 11. This CDR3 spans 14 amino acids. The germline V gene encodes CDR1 SQVTM and CDR2 ANQGSEA. Written as DNA, the CDR3 is TGCAGCGCCGGGGGAGGGGGCCCTTACACTGAAGCTTTCTTT. Translating it yields CSAGGGGPYTEAFF.

This clonotype was counted between two and nine times. V is TRBV3-1 and J is TRBJ2-4, with D possibly being TRBD2 (6 bases). Deletions cut 4 bases from V and 0 bases from J, with 19 bases between. This CDR3 has 18 amino acids. Germline V gene lookup returns CDR1 LGHDT and CDR2 YNNKEL (reference sequence). Written as DNA, the CDR3 is TGTGCCAGCAGCCCCCGGTGGAGGGCTGGAGAAGCCAAAAACATTCAGTACTTC. Translating it yields CASSPRWRAGEAKNIQYF.

Regarding this clonotype: A much larger clone differs by one base, so this may be a read error. V is TRBV5-6 and J is TRBJ1-1; D unclear. The ends were cut back, 1 base at V and 4 bases at J, with 26 bases in the middle. CDR1 and CDR2 from the germline V gene are SGHDT and YYEEEE. The CDR3 is 19 residues long. The CDR3 sequence: CASSLLGIKVGEMSTEAFF. The CDR3 DNA follows: TGTGCCAGCAGCTTGCTGGGGATCAAGGTCGGGGAAATGAGCACTGAAGCTTTCTTT.

This clonotype was seen many times. The genes are TRBV9 and TRBJ2-5, with D uncertain. The CDR3 spans 14 residues. The germline gives CDR1 SGDLS, CDR2 YYNGEE. V was clipped by 2 bases and J by 0 bases, with 8 bases between them. Written as DNA, the CDR3 is TGTGCCAGCAGCGTCGGCAGTTACCAAGAGACCCAGTACTTC. Translating gives CASSVGSYQETQYF. Supplemented by reference TRBV9 and TRBJ2-5, the full variable domain reads DSGVTQTPKHLITATGQRVTLRCSPRSGDLSVYWYQQSLDQGLQFLIQYYNGEERAKGNILERFSAQQFPDLHSELNLSSLELGDSALYFCASSVGSYQETQYFGPGTRLLVL.

This rearrangement joins TRBV28 to TRBJ1-2, with D hard to call. V was cut by 5 bases and J by 0 bases, with 16 bases left in between. The CDR3 runs to 16 residues. Germline lookup yields CDR1 MDHEN and CDR2 SYDVKM. The CDR3: CASSVSSGRTNYGYTF. In nucleotides, the CDR3 is TGTGCCAGCAGTGTCTCTTCGGGTCGCACTAACTATGGCTACACCTTC.

This clonotype appeared a few times. The chain recombines TRBV20-1 with TRBJ2-7, with D perhaps assigned TRBD1 or TRBD2 (6 bases each). V lost 5 bases, J lost 5 bases, and 13 bases lay in between. CDR1 DFQATT and CDR2 SNEGSKA come from the germline V gene (reference sequence). This CDR3 is 12 amino acids long. CDR3 nucleotide sequence: TGCAGTGCTTACGGGGGCAGGGACGAGCAGTACTTC. It yields the protein CSAYGGRDEQYF.

The chain employs TRBV5-1 and TRBJ2-1, with 7 positions matching TRBD1. CDR1 is SGHRS, CDR2 YFSETQ, per germline. The CDR3 has 15 amino acids. The trim removed 4 bases at V and 4 bases at J, leaving 8 bases unmatched. The CDR3 nucleotides are TGCGCCAGCAGCCGAGACAGGGCACGTTACAATGAGCAGTTCTTC. Protein sequence: CASSRDRARYNEQFF.

V usage is TRBV12-3 or TRBV12-4 and J usage is TRBJ1-5, with D possibly TRBD1 on 5 matching bases. The CDR3 length is 14 residues. The V gene lost 3 bases and the J gene lost 7 bases, with 13 bases spanning the gap. In DNA form, the CDR3 reads TGTGCCAGCAGTTTTGCGGGAGGGACCCAGCCCCAGCATTTT. Translating gives CASSFAGGTQPQHF.

This clonotype was picked up many times. This sequence joins TRBV7-9 and TRBJ1-2, with a tentative D call TRBD1 (5 bases). The CDR3 loop spans 14 amino acids. V dropped 8 bases and J dropped 2 bases, with 15 bases sitting between them. The germline gives CDR1 SEHNR, CDR2 FQNEAQ (reference sequence). The CDR3 loop reads CASRSGTANYGYTF. The CDR3 coding sequence is TGTGCCAGCCGATCTGGGACGGCGAACTATGGCTACACCTTC.

This clonotype was counted a few times. The CDR3, as DNA: TGCGCCAGCAGCCAAGAACCCCCTGCGGGAGCCAGTAATCGATACAATGAGCAGTTCTTC. Protein sequence: CASSQEPPAGASNRYNEQFF. The genes are TRBV4-1 and TRBJ2-1; TRBD2 agrees at 7 bases. Germline CDR1 reads MGHRA; CDR2 reads YSYEKL. Trimming at V came to 0 bases and at J to 4 bases, leaving 18 bases not matched to a gene. The CDR3 consists of 20 residues.

This clonotype was seen many times. V is TRBV5-1 and J is TRBJ1-6; D uncertain. From germline, CDR1 is SGHRS and CDR2 YFSETQ. The V and J ends lost 4 bases and 10 bases respectively, with 15 bases between them. CDR3 length: 14 residues. Here the CDR3 DNA reads TGCGCCAGCAGCCTCTCCCCGGAACGCTCACCCCTCCACTTT. Encoded protein: CASSLSPERSPLHF.

The gene calls are TRBV7-7 and TRBJ2-3; the match to TRBD2 covers 7 bases. Per germline, CDR1 SSHAT and CDR2 FNYEAQ (reference sequence). V gave up 1 base and J gave up 4 bases; unmatched junction bases: 8. The CDR3 covers 16 residues. This CDR3 reads CASSLVGGGGPDTQYF. DNA for the CDR3: TGTGCCAGCAGCTTAGTGGGTGGCGGGGGACCAGATACGCAGTATTTT.

This chain links TRBV28 with TRBJ1-2; 7 positions agree with TRBD1. The V segment lost 7 bases and the J segment 2 bases; nucleotides outside the gene matches: 10. This CDR3 has 15 amino acids. Germline V gene data show CDR1 as MDHEN and CDR2 as SYDVKM. The CDR3 coding sequence is TGTGCCAGCACCACGACAGGGAGAGGCAACTATGGCTACACCTTC. Translated: CASTTTGRGNYGYTF.

The rearrangement uses TRBV30 and TRBJ1-1; maybe TRBD1 (5 bases). Deletions cut 0 bases from V and 5 bases from J, with 10 bases between. The germline V gene encodes CDR1 GTSNPN and CDR2 SVGIG (reference sequence). This CDR3 is 13 amino acids long. The CDR3 region has the DNA TGTGCCTGGAGTGTCGGGGGAGAGACTGAAGCTTTCTTT. This encodes CAWSVGGETEAFF. Variable domain in full (rest from reference TRBV30 and TRBJ1-1): SQTIHQWPATLVQPVGSPLSLECTVEGTSNPNLYWYRQAAGRGLQLLFYSVGIGQISSEVPQNLSASRPQDRQFILSSKKLLLSDSGFYLCAWSVGGETEAFFGQGTRLTVV.

This clonotype was seen a few times. The genes are TRBV6-5 and TRBJ1-6; D possibly corresponds to TRBD1 (5 bases). CDR3 length: 16 residues. Germline-derived CDR1 and CDR2 are MNHEY and SVGAGI. Trimming cost V 4 bases and J 6 bases, with 16 bases left between them. CDR3 DNA: TGTGCCAGCAGTTTCAAAAGGGGCGATTTTAATTCACCCCTCCACTTT. Its translation: CASSFKRGDFNSPLHF.

This clonotype was seen at least ten times. J is TRBJ2-2 and V is TRBV29-1; D is perhaps TRBD1 or TRBD2 (6 bases each). The CDR3 loop spans 14 amino acids. V lost 3 bases and J lost 2, with 10 bases in between. Germline lookup yields CDR1 SQVTM and CDR2 ANQGSEA. CDR3 amino acids: CSVERDINTGELFF. CDR3 nucleotide sequence: TGCAGCGTTGAGCGGGACATAAACACCGGGGAGCTGTTTTTT.

This clonotype was recorded at least ten times. CDR3 amino acids: CASSPAGTLDGYTF. The CDR3 DNA reads TGTGCCAGCTCACCGGCCGGGACTCTTGATGGCTACACCTTC. This chain links TRBV18 with TRBJ1-2; weak D call: TRBD1 (5 bases). V gave up 3 bases and J gave up 6 bases, with 14 bases separating them. Looked up from germline, CDR1 is KGHSH and CDR2 is LQKENI. The CDR3 has 14 residues.

The chain employs TRBV5-1 and TRBJ1-1; 7 nucleotides align to TRBD1. V shed 4 bases and J 4 bases; nucleotides not matched to a gene: 4. Germline-derived CDR1 and CDR2 are SGHRS and YFSETQ. The CDR3 is made up of 13 amino acids. The CDR3 DNA is TGCGCCAGCAGCAAGGACAGGCCCACTGAAGCTTTCTTT. Its translation: CASSKDRPTEAFF.

This clonotype was counted a few times. V gene TRBV12-3 or TRBV12-4 combines with J gene TRBJ2-6; D is ambiguous. V was trimmed by 8 bases and J by 4 bases, leaving 12 bases between them. The CDR3 consists of 14 residues. The CDR3 DNA reads as TGTGCCAGCTCTTGGTGGAGAGGGGCCAACGTCCTGACTTTC. Residues: CASSWWRGANVLTF.

At least ten counts were recorded for this clonotype. This sequence joins TRBV12-3 or TRBV12-4 and TRBJ1-1, with D perhaps TRBD1 (5 bases). Trimming took off 5 bases at V and 1 base at J, with 14 bases between the two ends. The CDR3 contains 15 residues. The CDR3 here is CASSPLGGTNTEAFF. CDR3 DNA sequence: TGTGCCAGCAGTCCTCTTGGAGGGACGAACACTGAAGCTTTCTTT.

This clonotype was recorded at least ten times. This sequence joins TRBV7-9 and TRBJ2-1; 8 nucleotides line up with TRBD1. The J segment lost 8 bases and the V segment lost 4 bases, leaving 4 bases of the junction unmatched. CDR3 length: 13 residues. Germline CDR1 is SEHNR and CDR2 is FQNEAQ (reference sequence). CDR3 DNA sequence: TGTGCCAGCAGCTATTGGACAGGGCATGAGCAGTTCTTC. Protein product: CASSYWTGHEQFF.

This clonotype was seen ten or more times. This CDR3 is CASRPGRTPSYEQYF. The CDR3 coding sequence is TGTGCCAGCAGACCGGGGCGAACCCCCTCCTACGAGCAGTACTTC. The chain combines TRBV12-3 or TRBV12-4 with TRBJ2-7; possibly TRBD1 or TRBD2 for D (5 bases each). V was shortened by 6 bases and J by 0 bases, with 15 bases between the two germline ends. CDR3 size: 15 residues.

This clonotype was counted at least ten times. CDR3 loop: CASSPGQDYGYTF. The CDR3 DNA is TGTGCCAGCAGCCCGGGACAGGACTATGGCTACACCTTC. This chain uses TRBV11-2 with TRBJ1-2; the match to TRBD1 covers 8 bases. CDR1 is SGHAT and CDR2 is FQNNGV in the germline V gene. J lost 3 bases, V lost 5 bases, and 2 bases had no gene match. CDR3 length equals 13 residues.